This TCR beta chain emerged from a study of shared clonotypes between healthy human individuals (dated by TCRdb to the early 2020s). Context from the whole study: The cohort included three men and a couple of women between 18 and 49 years of age. Blood TCR repertoires of a handful of healthy adults were deeply sequenced to estimate repertoire size and the extent of clonotype sharing between individuals. Per donor, leukapheresis produced somewhere between about 0.94 and 9.5 billion PBMCs. Libraries were prepared and TCR repertoires were sequenced by different laboratories using diverse techniques, in order to increase sequencing depth and limit assay-specific biases. Per donor, three plates each were used for CD4 naive and CD4 memory, two for CD8 naive, and one for CD8 memory. The paper's findings and limits, for the study overall: Pairwise subsampling indicated that sequencing depth was expected to affect the degree of clonotype sharing among donors. Naive subsets generally had larger estimated clonotype richness than memory subsets did. Sampling was limited to blood, and TCR repertoires in tissue likely differ from TCR repertoires in blood. When several donors were compared, the shared fraction of clonotypes was around 5% for naive CD4, about 4% for naive CD8, 2% to 2.5% for memory CD4, and 0.35% to 0.4% for memory CD8. Compared with non-shared clonotypes, the clonotypes found in all four sorted-subset donors had higher generation probabilities. Incomplete sequencing was indicated by rarefaction of sorted-subset datasets, despite the large sequencing depth. The genetic and exposure-history diversity represented was limited by the small number of donors.

For CDR1 and CDR2, the germline V gene lists MNHNS and SASEGT. V and J lose 5 bases and 2 bases, and a span of 12 bases separates them. CDR3 length: 14 amino acids, cysteine to phenylalanine. The sequence is cut down to CDR3 DNA, 42 bases in frame from base 1. The donors were healthy, HIV-negative adults with no recently reported acute infections or vaccinations. Only Caucasian adults living in Nashville, Tennessee, USA were represented among the donors. Magnetic negative selection was used to enrich CD4+ T cells, after which naive cells were positively selected on CD45RA and the negative fraction became the memory subset. Blood was collected by leukapheresis, and PBMCs were isolated by Ficoll-Histopaque density gradient centrifugation and then cryopreserved in liquid nitrogen vapor phase. Analytical flow cytometry was used to check the purity and quantity of every magnetically sorted T cell population. Genomic DNA was isolated from every sorted fraction and measured by UV absorbance on a Nanodrop 2000c.

Worth noting for this clone: Its antigen is still unknown. Base qualities are not at hand, and no much larger clone is one base apart.

Using the deep immunoSEQ assay, multiplex PCR amplified TCR CDR3 regions from genomic DNA. Extracted genomic DNA from each cell subset was distributed evenly across all wells of several immunoSEQ 96-well plates, and each plate was treated as a replicate. Each replicate PCR for sorted subsets received roughly 0.2 ug genomic DNA, equal to some 32,000 T cell genomes. Purified libraries were measured with a Qubit 3.0 fluorometer, size-checked on a Bioanalyzer 2100, and measured again with the KAPA Library Quantification kit. Every immunoSEQ 96-well plate was sequenced on a dedicated single-read 150-cycle Illumina NextSeq 550 flow cell. The original pipeline was this. The immunoSEQ output contained only junctional sequences without quality scores, so filtering could not match that applied to full-length reads. To assign V/J genes and CDR3, sequences were annotated using PyIR, a Python wrapper for IgBLAST v1.9, with IMGT germline references. Reads with weak V/J assignments (E-value above 1e-6), missing CDR3, stop codons, out-of-frame junctions, or ambiguous translated residues were removed. V3J clonotypes were defined as sequences sharing an identical inferred V gene, J gene, and CDR3 amino acid sequence. Percentage overlap between repertoires was calculated by dividing the number of shared unique clonotypes by the size of the smaller repertoire. RTK rarefaction, the Chao1 estimator, and Recon v2.1 estimates of unobserved clonotypes were used to assess repertoire richness. Generation probabilities for all TCRbeta clonotypes obtained by the gDNA method from a handful of donors were computed using OLGA. TCRdb took this table from immuneACCESS and kept in-frame rearrangements with V and J called. Such tables lack part of the clones; where checked against another copy, unresolved V genes explain under half of the gap, and the rest is unexplained. V and J calls and clone size are as listed in that table; D and trimming were resolved from the DNA. The sample has millions of clones on record, 85% to 95% of them singletons. Jointly, the top ten make up 0.1% to 0.15% of the sample.

This chain is built from TRBV6-1 and TRBJ1-2, with TRBD1 tentatively as D gene (5 bases match). The receptor was derived from a man aged 18 to 29 in good health. Sequencing input: naive CD4+ T cells sorted from blood. The sample's cell subset or site, from its label and the paper: CD45RA+ positively selected. The CDR3 has the sequence CASSPQGENYGYTF. The base sequence is TGTGCCAGCAGTCCCCAAGGGGAGAACTATGGCTACACCTTC.